A single sample gave rise to the 8 T cell receptor beta chains below, sequenced in a study of blood T cell repertoires in COVID-19. Here immunoSEQ multiplex PCR was the method, and the copy in TCRdb shows in-frame clones only, minus some. The repertoire consists of 150,000 or so clones, with about 90% occurring once and the leading ten covering about 2%. The sample comprised peripheral blood. The receptor set was obtained from a human donor in a cohort sampled during active COVID-19.

V is TRBV4-3 and J is TRBJ2-1; perhaps TRBD1 as D (6 bases). With 4 bases removed from V and 2 bases from J, the gap between germline ends came to 15 bases. Germline CDR1 is LGHNA and CDR2 is YSLEER. CDR3 length equals 16 residues. CDR3 loop: CASSPYRDTTYNEQFF. The CDR3 nucleotides are TGCGCCAGCAGCCCCTACCGGGACACCACCTACAATGAGCAGTTCTTC.

Here the CDR3 reads CAWSAEYYGYTF. CDR3 coding DNA: TGTGCCTGGAGTGCGGAGTACTATGGCTACACCTTC. The chain combines TRBV30 with TRBJ1-2; D remains unclear. CDR1 and CDR2 (germline): GTSNPN, SVGIG (reference sequence). The germline V and J ends were trimmed by 1 base and 3 bases, with 6 bases remaining between them. This CDR3 comprises 12 residues.

The V call is TRBV6-2 or TRBV6-3, the J call TRBJ2-7; 10 bases map to TRBD1. Trimming cost V 5 bases and J 6 bases; bases outside gene matches: 13. Germline CDR1 reads MNHEY; CDR2 reads SVGEGT. This CDR3 comprises 16 residues. The CDR3 DNA is TGTGCCAGCAGTCGACAGGGGGCCATCCGGTATGGCGAGCAGTACTTC. Translated, it gives CASSRQGAIRYGEQYF.

The chain couples TRBV18 to TRBJ1-5; D gene unclear. CDR3 length equals 13 residues. V lost 4 bases and J 10 bases, leaving 14 bases between the germline ends. Germline CDR1 is KGHSH and CDR2 is LQKENI. The CDR3 coding sequence is TGTGCCAGCTCACTTGGGGAGATAAAACCCCAGCATTTT. Encoded protein: CASSLGEIKPQHF.

There are a few counts of this clone. This chain joins TRBV6-5 and TRBJ2-1; the D gene is possibly TRBD2 (6 bases). Germline V gene lookup returns CDR1 MNHEY and CDR2 SVGAGI. Trimming took 6 bases from V and 0 from J, leaving 9 bases between them. The CDR3 covers 14 residues. DNA of the CDR3: TGTGCCAGCAGCGGAGGGGCCTCCTACAATGAGCAGTTCTTC. The encoded protein is CASSGGASYNEQFF.

V is TRBV30 and J is TRBJ2-7, with a tentative D call TRBD1 (7 bases). The germline gives CDR1 GTSNPN, CDR2 SVGIG (reference sequence). V shed 5 bases and J shed 9 bases, with 20 bases lying between them. The CDR3 consists of 13 residues. CDR3 sequence (DNA): TGTGCCTGGGGCTCCCTTACAGGGGACTTGCAGTACTTC. This gives the protein CAWGSLTGDLQYF.

This chain uses TRBV6-5 with TRBJ2-1; possibly TRBD2 for D (5 bases). Germline V gene lookup returns CDR1 MNHEY and CDR2 SVGAGI. This CDR3 contains 15 residues. Trimming took 2 bases from V and 0 from J, leaving 8 bases between them. The CDR3 is CASSYRDISYNEQFF. The CDR3 coding sequence is TGTGCCAGCAGTTACCGGGATATCTCCTACAATGAGCAGTTCTTC.

The chain carries TRBV5-1 and TRBJ2-3; 11 bases fit TRBD2. This CDR3 has 16 residues. The J segment lost 6 bases and the V segment lost 1 base, leaving 7 bases of the junction unmatched. Germline-derived CDR1 and CDR2 are SGHRS and YFSETQ. The CDR3 DNA follows: TGCGCCAGCAGCTTGCAACTAGCGGGAGTCTCGGATACGCAGTATTTT. Translating gives CASSLQLAGVSDTQYF. The variable domain in full, completed from reference TRBV5-1 and TRBJ2-3, reads KAGVTQTPRYLIKTRGQQVTLSCSPISGHRSVSWYQQTPGQGLQFLFEYFSETQRNKGNFPGRFSGRQFSNSRSEMNVSTLELGDSALYLCASSLQLAGVSDTQYFGPGTRLTVL.